Listed here are 2 T cell receptor beta chains from one sample, sequenced in a study of blood T cells in healthy people across ages. Together with a sample-barcoded 5' primer, a J-beta primer mix was included in a second PCR lasting 7 to 11 cycles. TCRdb reprocessed the 5' RACE reads with MiXCR, giving one entry per CDR3 protein. The table records roughly 1.9 million distinct CDR3 sequences, around 40% of them present only once. The sequencing input was blood. The receptors originated from a human donor in good health.

The chain has TRBV18 and TRBJ1-1, with D possibly matching TRBD1 (5 bases). Trimming pared 4 bases from V and 6 bases from J, leaving 18 bases between. Germline assignment: CDR1 KGHSH and CDR2 LQKENI. This CDR3 is 15 amino acids long. In DNA, the CDR3 is TGTGCCAGCTCACTCGCAGGGTATACCCTTCCTGAAGCTTTCTTT. This encodes CASSLAGYTLPEAFF.

The rearrangement uses TRBV29-1 and TRBJ2-3, with 8 bases lining up with TRBD2. Germline values: CDR1 SQVTM, CDR2 ANQGSEA. CDR3 size: 17 residues. J was trimmed by 2 bases and V by 0 bases; bases with no gene match: 10. The CDR3: CSVEEGYGTSFTDTQYF. The CDR3 nucleotides read TGCAGCGTTGAAGAAGGGTACGGGACTAGTTTCACAGATACGCAGTATTTT.